This TCR beta chain was identified during a study of pediatric ulcerative colitis. Measured with immunoSEQ multiplex PCR; TCRdb has only the in-frame clones, and not every one. The repertoire includes about 12,000 clones, about 74% of them detected once, and 4% to 5.5% sits in the top ten. Findings and limits, study-wide: Ulcerative colitis patients shared more blood-rectal clones than controls.

During colonoscopy, one to two rectal pinch biopsies were collected. In the case of this clone: Its matching antigen is unknown.

The clonotype originates from a boy aged 5-17 years who was a control in a study of pediatric ulcerative colitis. The sequenced material came from gut tissue.

CDR3 region: CASSPGTVGSTDTQYF. DNA for the CDR3: TGTGCCAGCTCACCTGGGACTGTCGGTTCCACAGATACGCAGTATTTT. J is TRBJ2-3 and V is TRBV18; the D gene is possibly TRBD2 (6 bases). The V gene lost 3 bases and the J gene lost 2 bases, with 15 bases spanning the gap. The CDR3 extends over 16 amino acids. Germline lookup yields CDR1 KGHSH and CDR2 LQKENI.